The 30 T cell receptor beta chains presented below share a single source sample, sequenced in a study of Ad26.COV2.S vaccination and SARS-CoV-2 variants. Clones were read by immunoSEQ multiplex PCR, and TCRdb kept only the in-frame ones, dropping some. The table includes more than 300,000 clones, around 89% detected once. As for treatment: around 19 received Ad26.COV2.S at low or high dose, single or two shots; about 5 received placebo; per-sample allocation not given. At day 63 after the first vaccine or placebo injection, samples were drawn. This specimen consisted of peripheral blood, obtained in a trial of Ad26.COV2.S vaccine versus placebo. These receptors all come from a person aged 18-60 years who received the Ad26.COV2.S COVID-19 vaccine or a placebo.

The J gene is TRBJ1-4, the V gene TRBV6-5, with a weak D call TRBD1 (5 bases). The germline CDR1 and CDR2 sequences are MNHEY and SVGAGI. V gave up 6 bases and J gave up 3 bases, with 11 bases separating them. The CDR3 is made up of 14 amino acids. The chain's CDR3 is CASRAGRPNEKLFF. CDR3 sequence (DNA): TGTGCCAGCAGGGCGGGACGCCCTAATGAAAAACTGTTTTTT.

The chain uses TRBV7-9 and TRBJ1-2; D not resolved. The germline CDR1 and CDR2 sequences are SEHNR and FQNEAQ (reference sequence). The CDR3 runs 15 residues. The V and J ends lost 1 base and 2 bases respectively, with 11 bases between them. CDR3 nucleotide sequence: TGTGCCAGCAGCTTAGAGACCGGGTCAAACTATGGCTACACCTTC. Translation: CASSLETGSNYGYTF.

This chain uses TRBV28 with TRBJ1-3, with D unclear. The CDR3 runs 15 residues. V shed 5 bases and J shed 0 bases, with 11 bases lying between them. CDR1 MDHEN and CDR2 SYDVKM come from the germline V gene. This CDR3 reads CASSPPWGSGNTIYF. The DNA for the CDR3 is TGTGCCAGCAGTCCACCGTGGGGCTCTGGAAACACCATATATTTT.

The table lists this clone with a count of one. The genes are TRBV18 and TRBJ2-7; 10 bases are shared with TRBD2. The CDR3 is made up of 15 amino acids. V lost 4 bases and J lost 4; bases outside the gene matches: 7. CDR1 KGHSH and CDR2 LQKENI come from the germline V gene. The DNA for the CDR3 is TGTGCCAGCTCACAGGTGGCTAGCGGGGGATACGAGCAGTACTTC. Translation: CASSQVASGGYEQYF. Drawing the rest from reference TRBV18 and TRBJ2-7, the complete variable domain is NAGVMQNPRHLVRRRGQEARLRCSPMKGHSHVYWYRQLPEEGLKFMVYLQKENIIDESGMPKERFSAEFPKEGPSILRIQQVVRGDSAAYFCASSQVASGGYEQYFGPGTRLTVT.

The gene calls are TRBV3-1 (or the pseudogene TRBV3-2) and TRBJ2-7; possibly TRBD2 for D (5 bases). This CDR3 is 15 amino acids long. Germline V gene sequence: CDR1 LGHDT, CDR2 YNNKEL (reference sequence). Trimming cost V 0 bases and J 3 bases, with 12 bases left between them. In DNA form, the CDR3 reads TGTGCCAGCAGCCAAGATGCGCGGGCTCTCTACGAGCAGTACTTC. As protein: CASSQDARALYEQYF.

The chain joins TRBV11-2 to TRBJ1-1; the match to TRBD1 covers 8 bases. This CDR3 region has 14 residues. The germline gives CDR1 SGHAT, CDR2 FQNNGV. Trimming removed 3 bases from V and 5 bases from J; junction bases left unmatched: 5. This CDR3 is CASSLTGVRTEAFF. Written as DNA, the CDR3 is TGTGCCAGCAGCTTGACAGGGGTAAGGACTGAAGCTTTCTTT.

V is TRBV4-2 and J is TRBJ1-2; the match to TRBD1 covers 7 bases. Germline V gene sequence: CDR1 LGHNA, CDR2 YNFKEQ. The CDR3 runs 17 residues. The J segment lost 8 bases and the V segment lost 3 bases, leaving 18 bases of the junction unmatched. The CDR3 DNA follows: TGTGCCAGCAGCCAGGGTAGGGGGCAGAGGAAAGGTCGGGGCTACACCTTC. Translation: CASSQGRGQRKGRGYTF.

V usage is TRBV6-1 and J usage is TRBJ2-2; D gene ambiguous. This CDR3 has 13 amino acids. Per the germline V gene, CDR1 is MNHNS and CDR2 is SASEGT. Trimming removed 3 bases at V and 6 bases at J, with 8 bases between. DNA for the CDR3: TGTGCCAGCAGTGATGTACTTGCCGGGGAGCTGTTTTTT. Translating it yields CASSDVLAGELFF.

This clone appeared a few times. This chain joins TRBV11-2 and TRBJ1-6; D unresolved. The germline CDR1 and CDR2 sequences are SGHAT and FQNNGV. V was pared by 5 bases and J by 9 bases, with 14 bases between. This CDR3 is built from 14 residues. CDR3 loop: CASSPSDLPSPLHF. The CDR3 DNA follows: TGTGCCAGCAGCCCCAGTGACCTGCCTTCACCCCTCCACTTT.

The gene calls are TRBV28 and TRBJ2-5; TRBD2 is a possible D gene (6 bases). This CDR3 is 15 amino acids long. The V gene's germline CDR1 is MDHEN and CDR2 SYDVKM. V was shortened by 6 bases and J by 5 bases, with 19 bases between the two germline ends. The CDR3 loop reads CASSPEREPEETQYF. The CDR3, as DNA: TGTGCCAGCAGCCCCGAACGGGAGCCCGAGGAGACCCAGTACTTC.

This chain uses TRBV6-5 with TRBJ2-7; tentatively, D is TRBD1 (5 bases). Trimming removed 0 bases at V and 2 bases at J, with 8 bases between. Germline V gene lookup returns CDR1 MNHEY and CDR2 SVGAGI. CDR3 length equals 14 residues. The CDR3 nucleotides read TGTGCCAGCAGTTACTCTGCAGGGCCCTACGAGCAGTACTTC. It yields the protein CASSYSAGPYEQYF.

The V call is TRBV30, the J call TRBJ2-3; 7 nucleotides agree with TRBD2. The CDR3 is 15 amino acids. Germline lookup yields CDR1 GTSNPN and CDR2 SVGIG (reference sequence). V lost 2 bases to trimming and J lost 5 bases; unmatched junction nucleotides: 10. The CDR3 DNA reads TGTGCCTGGAGTATCGGGGGGACCGTTTTAGATACGCAGTATTTT. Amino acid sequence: CAWSIGGTVLDTQYF.

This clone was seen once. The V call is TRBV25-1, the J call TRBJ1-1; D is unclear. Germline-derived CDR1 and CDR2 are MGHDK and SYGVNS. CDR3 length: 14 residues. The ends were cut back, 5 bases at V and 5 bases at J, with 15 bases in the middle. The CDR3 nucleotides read TGTGCCAGCAGTTTCACGGGGTCGGGAACTGAAGCTTTCTTT. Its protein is CASSFTGSGTEAFF.

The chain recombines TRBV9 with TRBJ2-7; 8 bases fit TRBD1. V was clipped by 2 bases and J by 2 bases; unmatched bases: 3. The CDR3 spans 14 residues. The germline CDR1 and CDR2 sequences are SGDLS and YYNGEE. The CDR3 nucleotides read TGTGCCAGCAGCGTGACAGGGGATACCTACGAGCAGTACTTC. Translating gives CASSVTGDTYEQYF.

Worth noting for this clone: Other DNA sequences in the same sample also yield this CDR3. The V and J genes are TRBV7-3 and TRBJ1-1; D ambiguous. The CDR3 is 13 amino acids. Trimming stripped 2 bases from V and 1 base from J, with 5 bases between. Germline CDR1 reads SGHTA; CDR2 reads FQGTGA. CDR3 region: CASSLQQNTEAFF. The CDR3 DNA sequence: TGTGCCAGCAGCTTACAACAGAACACTGAAGCTTTCTTT.

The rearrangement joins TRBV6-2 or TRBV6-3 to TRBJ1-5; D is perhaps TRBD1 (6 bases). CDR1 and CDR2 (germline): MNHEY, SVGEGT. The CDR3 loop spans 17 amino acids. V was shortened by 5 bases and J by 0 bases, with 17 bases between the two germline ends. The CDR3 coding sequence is TGTGCCAGCAGTCCGCACCGACAGGCTTATAGCAATCAGCCCCAGCATTTT. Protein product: CASSPHRQAYSNQPQHF.

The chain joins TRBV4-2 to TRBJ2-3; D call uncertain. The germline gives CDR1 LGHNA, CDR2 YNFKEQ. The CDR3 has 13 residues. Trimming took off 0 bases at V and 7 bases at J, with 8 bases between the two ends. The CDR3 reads CASSQDSHNTQYF. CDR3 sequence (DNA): TGTGCCAGCAGCCAAGATTCCCATAATACGCAGTATTTT.

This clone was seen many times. CDR3 coding DNA: TGTGCCTGGAGTTTAAACAGGGCTTCTATTTATGGCTACACCTTC. Residues: CAWSLNRASIYGYTF. The chain combines TRBV30 with TRBJ1-2; tentatively, D is TRBD1 (6 bases). The CDR3 contains 15 residues. CDR1 is GTSNPN and CDR2 is SVGIG in the germline V gene (reference sequence). Trimming pared 2 bases from V and 5 bases from J, leaving 18 bases between.

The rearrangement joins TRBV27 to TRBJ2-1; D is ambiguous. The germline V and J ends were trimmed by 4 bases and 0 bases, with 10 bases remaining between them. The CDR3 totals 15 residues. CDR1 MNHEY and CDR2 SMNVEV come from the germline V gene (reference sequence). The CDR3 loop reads CASSSDRSSYNEQFF. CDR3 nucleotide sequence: TGTGCCAGCAGTTCGGACCGAAGCTCCTACAATGAGCAGTTCTTC.

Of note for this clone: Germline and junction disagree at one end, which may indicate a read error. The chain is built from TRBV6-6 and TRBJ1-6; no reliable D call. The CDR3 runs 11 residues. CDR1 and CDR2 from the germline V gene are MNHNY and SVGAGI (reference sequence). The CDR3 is CASSPGGDWVF. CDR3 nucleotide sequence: TGTGCCAGCAGTCCAGGCGGGGATTGGGTATTT.

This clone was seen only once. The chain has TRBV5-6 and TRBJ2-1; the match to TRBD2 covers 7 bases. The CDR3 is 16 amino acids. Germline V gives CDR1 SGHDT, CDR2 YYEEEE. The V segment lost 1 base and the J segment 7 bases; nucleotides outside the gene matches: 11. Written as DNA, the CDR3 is TGTGCCAGCAGCTTGCCCGGGACTAAGGGTAGAAATGAGCAGTTCTTC. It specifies CASSLPGTKGRNEQFF.

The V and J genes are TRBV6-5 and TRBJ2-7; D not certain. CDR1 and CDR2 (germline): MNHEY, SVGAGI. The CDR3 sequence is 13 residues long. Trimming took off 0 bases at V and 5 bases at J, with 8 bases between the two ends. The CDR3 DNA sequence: TGTGCCAGCAGTTACTCGCCAGGCCACGAGCAGTACTTC. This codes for CASSYSPGHEQYF.

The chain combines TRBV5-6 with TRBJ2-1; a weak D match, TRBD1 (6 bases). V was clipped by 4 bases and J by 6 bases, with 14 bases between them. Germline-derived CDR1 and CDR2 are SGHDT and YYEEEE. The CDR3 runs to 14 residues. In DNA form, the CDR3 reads TGTGCCAGCAGCGCGTTCCGCAGGGGCAATGAGCAGTTCTTC. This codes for CASSAFRRGNEQFF.

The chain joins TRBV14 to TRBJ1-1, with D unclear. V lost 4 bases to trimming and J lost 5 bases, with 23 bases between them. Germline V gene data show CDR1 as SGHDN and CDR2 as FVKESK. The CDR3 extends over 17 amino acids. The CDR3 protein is CASSPYYGRGNGTEAFF. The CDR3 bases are TGTGCCAGCAGCCCGTACTACGGACGGGGTAATGGAACTGAAGCTTTCTTT.

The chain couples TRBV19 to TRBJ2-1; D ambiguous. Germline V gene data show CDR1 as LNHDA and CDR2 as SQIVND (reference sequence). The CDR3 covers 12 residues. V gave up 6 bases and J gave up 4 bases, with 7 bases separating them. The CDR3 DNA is TGTGCCAGTAGCCCCGCATACAATGAGCAGTTCTTC. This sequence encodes CASSPAYNEQFF.

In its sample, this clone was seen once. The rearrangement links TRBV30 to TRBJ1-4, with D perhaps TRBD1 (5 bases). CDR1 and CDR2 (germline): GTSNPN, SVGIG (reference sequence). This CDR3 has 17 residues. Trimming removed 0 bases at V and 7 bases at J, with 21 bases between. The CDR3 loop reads CAWSVGVTVGGGEKLFF. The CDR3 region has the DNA TGTGCCTGGAGTGTAGGGGTAACCGTGGGCGGTGGTGAAAAACTGTTTTTT.

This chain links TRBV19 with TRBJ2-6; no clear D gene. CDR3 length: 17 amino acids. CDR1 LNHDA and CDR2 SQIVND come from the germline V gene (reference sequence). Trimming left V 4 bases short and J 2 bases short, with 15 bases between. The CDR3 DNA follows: TGTGCCAGTAGTAAGGTTCGCTTTACTGCTGGGGCCAACGTCCTGACTTTC. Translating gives CASSKVRFTAGANVLTF. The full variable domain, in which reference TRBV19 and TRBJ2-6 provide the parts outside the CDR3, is DGGITQSPKYLFRKEGQNVTLSCEQNLNHDAMYWYRQDPGQGLRLIYYSQIVNDFQKGDIAEGYSVSREKKESFPLTVTSAQKNPTAFYLCASSKVRFTAGANVLTFGAGSRLTVL.

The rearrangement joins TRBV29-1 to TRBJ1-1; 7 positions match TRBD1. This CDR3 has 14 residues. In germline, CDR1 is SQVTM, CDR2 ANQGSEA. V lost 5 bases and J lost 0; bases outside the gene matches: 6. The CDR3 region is CSVRGQRMNTEAFF. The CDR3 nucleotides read TGCAGCGTTAGGGGACAGCGCATGAACACTGAAGCTTTCTTT.

This CDR3 is CASSGTGGKTQYF. The CDR3 nucleotides are TGTGCCAGCAGTGGGACAGGGGGAAAGACCCAGTACTTC. V usage is TRBV12-3 or TRBV12-4 and J usage is TRBJ2-5, with 11 bases matching TRBD1. The CDR3 has 13 residues. The trim removed 5 bases at V and 6 bases at J, leaving 2 bases unmatched.

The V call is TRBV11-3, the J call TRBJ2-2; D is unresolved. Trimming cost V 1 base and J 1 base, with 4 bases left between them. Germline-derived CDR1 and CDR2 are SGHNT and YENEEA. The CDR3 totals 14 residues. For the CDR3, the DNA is TGTGCCAGCAGCTTAGGATGGAACACCGGGGAGCTGTTTTTT. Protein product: CASSLGWNTGELFF.